This T cell receptor (beta chain) is from a study of T cell changes during pregnancy in multiple sclerosis. Method: immunoSEQ multiplex PCR; TCRdb's copy keeps in-frame clones and lacks some. The sample shows roughly 38,000 clones, about 88% of them seen only once. The CDR3 spans 12 residues. Germline V gives CDR1 GTSNPN, CDR2 SVGIG (reference sequence). J lost 7 bases, V lost 0 bases, and 2 bases had no gene match. Sequenced here: peripheral blood, sampled in the third trimester of pregnancy. This clonotype originated in a female donor in good health, enrolled as a control in a pregnancy study. The chain has TRBV30 and TRBJ2-7; 8 bases agree with TRBD2. The DNA of the CDR3 is TGTGCCTGGAGTGTATCGGGAGGGGAGCAGTACTTC. It encodes CAWSVSGGEQYF.